A single sample gave rise to the 20 T cell receptor beta chains below, sequenced in a study of cytomegalovirus exposure and HLA in healthy donors. 60 Vbeta and 13 Jbeta primers were used in PCR. Sequencing used immunoSEQ multiplex PCR; TCRdb keeps in-frame clones, though not all of them. The sample yields 150,000 to 200,000 clones, about 80% seen once. The sequenced sample was PBMCs. The receptors here all came from a girl aged 10 to 17 in good health and CMV-seropositive.

The DNA for the CDR3 is TGCAGCGTTGAAGGCCAACAGGGTAGGGTCTACGAGCAGTACTTC. Its translation: CSVEGQQGRVYEQYF. This chain connects TRBV29-1 to TRBJ2-7, with D tentatively TRBD1 (6 bases). The CDR3 extends over 15 amino acids. V lost 1 base and J 3 bases, leaving 16 bases between the germline ends. CDR1 is SQVTM, CDR2 ANQGSEA, per germline.

V usage is TRBV28 and J usage is TRBJ2-7; 8 positions agree with TRBD2. Germline CDR1 reads MDHEN; CDR2 reads SYDVKM. The CDR3 runs 14 residues. V lost 3 bases, J lost 0 bases, and 1 base stayed unmatched. The CDR3 loop reads CASSFGTSSYEQYF. CDR3 coding DNA: TGTGCCAGCAGTTTTGGGACTAGCTCCTACGAGCAGTACTTC.

The chain combines TRBV2 with TRBJ1-4; no clear D gene. V was pared by 6 bases and J by 5 bases, with 10 bases between. Germline CDR1 and CDR2: SNHLY and FYNNEI. This CDR3 is 13 amino acids long. The CDR3 DNA is TGTGCCAGCAGACAGACCTGGAATGAAAAACTGTTTTTT. Its translation: CASRQTWNEKLFF.

The rearrangement joins TRBV11-2 to TRBJ1-1, with a weak D call TRBD1 (5 bases). The CDR3 consists of 13 residues. CDR1 SGHAT and CDR2 FQNNGV come from the germline V gene. The germline V and J ends were trimmed by 5 bases and 4 bases, with 11 bases remaining between them. Written as DNA, the CDR3 is TGTGCCAGCAGCCTGCCGGGGGGCACTGAAGCTTTCTTT. It encodes CASSLPGGTEAFF.

The V and J genes are TRBV5-6 and TRBJ2-3; 11 bases fit TRBD1. CDR1 and CDR2 from the germline V gene are SGHDT and YYEEEE. The CDR3 is 14 residues long. After removal of 4 bases from V and 7 bases from J, the junction contained 5 bases not matched to a gene. CDR3 in amino acids: CASSTDRGRYTQYF. In DNA form, the CDR3 reads TGTGCCAGCAGCACGGACAGGGGGCGATATACGCAGTATTTT.

The chain couples TRBV28 to TRBJ1-4; maybe TRBD1 (6 bases). The germline gives CDR1 MDHEN, CDR2 SYDVKM. V was cut by 5 bases and J by 6 bases, with 16 bases left in between. The CDR3 spans 15 residues. The CDR3 spells CASSDTGYEDEKLFF. The CDR3 DNA reads TGTGCCAGCAGTGATACAGGGTATGAGGATGAAAAACTGTTTTTT. Looking up the rest from reference TRBV28 and TRBJ1-4 gives the full variable domain: DVKVTQSSRYLVKRTGEKVFLECVQDMDHENMFWYRQDPGLGLRLIYFSYDVKMKEKGDIPEGYSVSREKKERFSLILESASTNQTSMYLCASSDTGYEDEKLFFGSGTQLSVL.

The chain uses TRBV15 and TRBJ1-2; 9 bases match TRBD1. Unmatched junction bases numbered 3, after V lost 1 base and J lost 3 bases. Germline V gene data show CDR1 as LNHNV and CDR2 as YYDKDF (reference sequence). This CDR3 is 15 amino acids long. CDR3 in DNA: TGTGCCACCAGCAGAGGGGACAGGGTAGACTATGGCTACACCTTC. Protein product: CATSRGDRVDYGYTF.

The chain links TRBV5-5 to TRBJ1-5; D possibly corresponds to TRBD1 (5 bases). This CDR3 is 16 amino acids long. The germline CDR1 and CDR2 sequences are SGHKS and YYEKEE (reference sequence). V lost 1 base and J lost 6, with 17 bases in between. The CDR3: CASSLSRGEKCQPQHF. CDR3 bases: TGTGCCAGCAGCTTGAGTCGGGGGGAGAAGTGTCAGCCCCAGCATTTT.

The chain is built from TRBV30 and TRBJ2-7; perhaps TRBD2 as D (7 bases). The germline V and J ends were trimmed by 1 base and 5 bases, with 18 bases remaining between them. The germline gives CDR1 GTSNPN, CDR2 SVGIG (reference sequence). The CDR3 sequence is 15 residues long. CDR3 nucleotides: TGTGCCTGGAGTGGGGGGGGGCAGGGGTTCCACGAGCAGTACTTC. This translates into CAWSGGGQGFHEQYF. Full variable domain (outside the CDR3, taken from reference TRBV30 and TRBJ2-7): SQTIHQWPATLVQPVGSPLSLECTVEGTSNPNLYWYRQAAGRGLQLLFYSVGIGQISSEVPQNLSASRPQDRQFILSSKKLLLSDSGFYLCAWSGGGQGFHEQYFGPGTRLTVT.

There are a few counts of this clone. Other nucleotide sequences in the sample specify the same CDR3. The V gene is TRBV30, the J gene TRBJ2-1, with 10 bases fitting TRBD2. After removal of 0 bases from V and 4 bases from J, the junction contained 3 bases not matched to a gene. The CDR3 runs to 15 residues. The germline V gene has CDR1 GTSNPN and CDR2 SVGIG (reference sequence). The CDR3 region is CAWSVLAGGYNEQFF. DNA of the CDR3: TGTGCCTGGAGTGTTTTAGCGGGGGGTTACAATGAGCAGTTCTTC.

The gene calls are TRBV5-1 and TRBJ1-1; the match to TRBD1 covers 10 bases. In germline, CDR1 is SGHRS, CDR2 YFSETQ. The trim removed 4 bases at V and 4 bases at J, leaving 13 bases unmatched. The CDR3 totals 17 residues. The DNA for the CDR3 is TGCGCCAGCAGCAGAACTCCGGGACAGGGGAAGGTCACTGAAGCTTTCTTT. This encodes CASSRTPGQGKVTEAFF.

This clone has a single count. This rearrangement joins TRBV7-3 to TRBJ1-5, with no clear D. The V end was cut by 5 bases, the J end by 5 bases, with 13 bases between. CDR3 size: 14 residues. The germline CDR1 and CDR2 sequences are SGHTA and FQGTGA. CDR3 sequence: CASSPSHPHQPQHF. CDR3 bases: TGTGCCAGCAGCCCTTCACACCCACATCAGCCCCAGCATTTT.

The rearrangement uses TRBV27 and TRBJ2-7; 11 positions agree with TRBD2. Trimming took 5 bases from V and 3 from J; bases not matched to a gene: 18. From germline, CDR1 is MNHEY and CDR2 SMNVEV (reference sequence). This CDR3 region has 19 residues. The CDR3 here is CASSPSGTRASGGIYEQYF. CDR3 nucleotides: TGTGCCAGCAGTCCTTCCGGGACAAGAGCTAGCGGGGGGATCTACGAGCAGTACTTC.

The gene calls are TRBV27 and TRBJ1-2; possibly TRBD1 for D (6 bases). V lost 11 bases to trimming and J lost 7 bases, with 23 bases between them. The CDR3 runs 14 residues. Germline-derived CDR1 and CDR2 are MNHEY and SMNVEV (reference sequence). The CDR3 DNA follows: TGTGCCGGTGCCCCTAGATCAGGGGCACCTGGCTACACCTTC. It specifies CAGAPRSGAPGYTF.

This rearrangement joins TRBV6-5 to TRBJ1-1; D uncertain. Germline CDR1 and CDR2: MNHEY and SVGAGI. This CDR3 is 13 amino acids long. Trimming left V 7 bases short and J 4 bases short, with 13 bases between. CDR3 region: CASTGLRSTEAFF. CDR3 coding DNA: TGTGCCAGCACCGGGTTACGGAGCACTGAAGCTTTCTTT.

V and J are TRBV2 and TRBJ2-7; 7 nucleotides agree with TRBD1. CDR1 is SNHLY, CDR2 FYNNEI, per germline. This CDR3 has 12 residues. V shed 7 bases and J 9 bases; nucleotides not matched to a gene: 9. For the CDR3, the DNA is TGTGCCAGCAATTCTAGGGGGCTAGGGCAGTACTTC. This sequence encodes CASNSRGLGQYF.

The chain combines TRBV2 with TRBJ1-2; a possible D gene is TRBD1 (6 bases). This CDR3 has 13 residues. Trimming shortened V by 2 bases and J by 8 bases, and 12 bases separated the two germline ends. Looked up from germline, CDR1 is SNHLY and CDR2 is FYNNEI. The CDR3 is CASSEQGKNGYTF. The CDR3 DNA reads TGTGCCAGCAGTGAACAGGGGAAGAACGGCTACACCTTC. Full variable domain (missing parts from reference TRBV2 and TRBJ1-2): EPEVTQTPSHQVTQMGQEVILRCVPISNHLYFYWYRQILGQKVEFLVSFYNNEISEKSEIFDDQFSVERPDGSNFTLKIRSTKLEDSAMYFCASSEQGKNGYTFGSGTRLTVV.

The rearrangement joins TRBV7-9 to TRBJ1-1; tentative D call: TRBD1 (6 bases). V lost 5 bases to trimming and J lost 4 bases, with 20 bases between them. Looked up from germline, CDR1 is SEHNR and CDR2 is FQNEAQ (reference sequence). This CDR3 is built from 16 residues. CDR3 protein: CASSPRGGGGLTEAFF. CDR3 coding DNA: TGTGCCAGCAGCCCAAGAGGTGGCGGGGGGCTCACTGAAGCTTTCTTT.

The gene calls are TRBV7-4 and TRBJ2-4; 7 positions agree with TRBD2. Germline CDR1 SGHVT, CDR2 SQSDAQ. This CDR3 contains 16 residues. After removal of 4 bases from V and 4 bases from J, the junction contained 10 bases not matched to a gene. The CDR3 reads CASSSMGRGRKNIQYF. CDR3 sequence (DNA): TGTGCCAGCAGCTCAATGGGGCGGGGGAGAAAAAACATTCAGTACTTC.

The chain combines TRBV28 with TRBJ2-1; D unresolved. Trimming left V 4 bases short and J 0 bases short, with 7 bases between. This CDR3 is 14 amino acids long. Germline V gene lookup returns CDR1 MDHEN and CDR2 SYDVKM. The CDR3 nucleotides read TGTGCCAGCAGTTCCGCCAGCTCCTACAATGAGCAGTTCTTC. Its protein product is CASSSASSYNEQFF. Full variable domain (outside the CDR3, taken from reference TRBV28 and TRBJ2-1): DVKVTQSSRYLVKRTGEKVFLECVQDMDHENMFWYRQDPGLGLRLIYFSYDVKMKEKGDIPEGYSVSREKKERFSLILESASTNQTSMYLCASSSASSYNEQFFGPGTRLTVL.